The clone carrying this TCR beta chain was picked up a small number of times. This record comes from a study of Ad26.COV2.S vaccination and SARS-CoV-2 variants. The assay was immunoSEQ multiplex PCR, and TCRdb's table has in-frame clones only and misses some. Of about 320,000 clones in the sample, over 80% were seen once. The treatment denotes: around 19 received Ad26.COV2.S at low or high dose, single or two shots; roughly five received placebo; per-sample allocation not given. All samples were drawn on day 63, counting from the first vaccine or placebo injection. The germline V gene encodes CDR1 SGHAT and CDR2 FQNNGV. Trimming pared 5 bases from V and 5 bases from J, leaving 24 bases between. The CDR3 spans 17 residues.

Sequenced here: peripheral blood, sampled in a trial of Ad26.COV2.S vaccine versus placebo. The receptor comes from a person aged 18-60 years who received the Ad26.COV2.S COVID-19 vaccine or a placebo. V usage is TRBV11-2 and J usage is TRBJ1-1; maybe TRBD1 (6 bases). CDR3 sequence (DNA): TGTGCCAGCAGCCCTCGGAGGGGGATCGCAGTGGAAACTGAAGCTTTCTTT. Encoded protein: CASSPRRGIAVETEAFF.